Listed below are T cell receptor beta chains from one sample, sequenced in a study of blood T cell repertoires in COVID-19. Sequencing used immunoSEQ multiplex PCR; TCRdb keeps in-frame clones, though not all of them. The sample shows approximately 300,000 clones, 85% to 90% of them seen only once. Sequenced material: PBMCs or T cells enriched from blood (not recorded which). The receptors come from a young woman who had recovered from COVID-19. Both conserved end residues are part of each CDR3. D genes are given only for firm matches. Part of the rows lack a size; the others show once, few, many or a class for expanded clones.

abundance	d_gene	v_gene	j_gene	CDR3aa	CDR3nt
.	.	TRBV4-1	TRBJ1-2	CASSQIIRGWGDGYTF	TGCGCCAGCAGCCAAATCATCAGGGGTTGGGGAGATGGCTACACCTTC
.	TRBD2	TRBV5-1	TRBJ2-5	CASSQGLVPETQYF	TGCGCCAGCAGCCAGGGACTAGTCCCCGAGACCCAGTACTTC
.	.	TRBV21-1	TRBJ2-2	CASSKAPGTELSTGELFF	TGTGCCAGCAGCAAAGCGCCCGGGACAGAACTATCAACCGGGGAGCTGTTTTTT
once	.	TRBV7-6	TRBJ2-5	CASSESQGQGYSQTQYF	TGTGCCAGCAGCGAATCTCAGGGGCAGGGATATAGCCAGACCCAGTACTTC
once	.	TRBV7-9	TRBJ1-2	CASSRLTQGRGYTF	TGTGCCAGCAGCCGACTCACACAGGGTAGGGGCTACACCTTC
.	.	TRBV9	TRBJ2-5	CASSVGQEETQYF	TGTGCCAGCAGCGTAGGGCAGGAAGAGACCCAGTACTTC
.	.	TRBV18	TRBJ2-7	CASSPDSFSYEQYF	TGTGCCAGCTCACCCGACAGTTTTTCCTACGAGCAGTACTTC
.	.	TRBV12-5	TRBJ2-1	CASGFNGGAGNEQFF	TGTGCTAGTGGTTTCAATGGCGGGGCTGGGAATGAGCAGTTCTTC
.	.	TRBV7-9	TRBJ1-5	CASSPQGEGQPQHF	TGTGCCAGCAGCCCACAGGGAGAAGGTCAGCCCCAGCATTTT
.	.	TRBV12-3/TRBV12-4	TRBJ1-1	CASSLRQAAFF	TGTGCCAGCAGTTTGCGACAGGCCGCTTTCTTT
.	.	TRBV30	TRBJ2-6	CAWSWGAGANVLTF	TGTGCCTGGAGTTGGGGAGCGGGGGCCAACGTCCTGACTTTC
.	TRBD2	TRBV9	TRBJ2-7	CASSVGGLAGVNEQYF	TGTGCCAGCAGCGTAGGGGGACTAGCGGGAGTAAACGAGCAGTACTTC
.	.	TRBV19	TRBJ1-3	CASGGSSSGNTIYF	TGTGCCAGTGGCGGGAGTTCGTCTGGAAACACCATATATTTT
.	.	TRBV30	TRBJ1-1	CAWSVPGGAFF	TGTGCCTGGAGTGTACCGGGGGGAGCTTTCTTT
.	.	TRBV5-4	TRBJ2-1	CASSLRTANNEQFF	TGTGCCAGCAGCTTGAGGACAGCCAACAATGAGCAGTTCTTC
.	TRBD2	TRBV29-1	TRBJ2-3	CSVAGGFRYADTQYF	TGCAGCGTTGCCGGGGGGTTCCGATACGCAGATACGCAGTATTTT
once	.	TRBV6-5	TRBJ1-1	CASSRGSGNTEAFF	TGTGCCAGCAGCCGAGGGTCCGGGAACACTGAAGCTTTCTTT
once	TRBD1	TRBV5-4	TRBJ1-4	CASSTGTGGGEKLFF	TGTGCCAGCAGCACTGGGACAGGGGGAGGTGAAAAACTGTTTTTT
.	TRBD2	TRBV10-2	TRBJ2-7	CASSQLAGAPYEQYF	TGCGCCAGCAGCCAGTTAGCGGGGGCCCCGTACGAGCAGTACTTC
.	TRBD2	TRBV19	TRBJ2-4	CASSGTSTKNIQYF	TGTGCCAGTAGTGGGACTAGTACCAAAAACATTCAGTACTTC
.	.	TRBV28	TRBJ1-2	CASSSPAGVGQGYTF	TGTGCCAGCAGTTCTCCCGCAGGGGTGGGCCAAGGCTACACCTTC
.	TRBD1	TRBV28	TRBJ1-2	CASTTRGTGYHGYTF	TGTGCCAGCACCACCCGAGGGACAGGGTACCATGGCTACACCTTC
.	.	TRBV18	TRBJ2-1	CASSPGSRGSYNEQFF	TGTGCCAGCTCACCAGGGAGCAGGGGTTCCTACAATGAGCAGTTCTTC
.	.	TRBV15	TRBJ1-4	CATSREEARSGEKLFF	TGTGCCACCAGCAGAGAGGAGGCCCGTTCGGGCGAAAAACTGTTTTTT
.	TRBD2	TRBV3-1/TRBV3-2	TRBJ2-7	CASSPGLAGGGEQYF	TGTGCCAGCAGCCCGGGACTAGCGGGAGGAGGGGAGCAGTACTTC
.	.	TRBV7-9	TRBJ2-3	CASSLGGNTQYF	TGTGCCAGCAGCTTAGGAGGCAATACGCAGTATTTT
.	.	TRBV7-8	TRBJ1-2	CASSLLLLTDLNYGYTF	TGTGCCAGCAGCTTGCTTCTACTGACAGACCTGAACTATGGCTACACCTTC
.	TRBD1	TRBV4-1	TRBJ1-4	CASSQGRQGGNEKLFF	TGCGCCAGCAGCCAAGGCAGACAGGGAGGCAATGAAAAACTGTTTTTT
few	.	TRBV19	TRBJ1-2	CASKGWADYGYTF	TGTGCCTCTAAGGGGTGGGCGGACTATGGCTACACCTTC
.	.	TRBV4-1	TRBJ1-4	CASSQSTGGRNEKLFF	TGCGCCAGCAGCCAAAGTACGGGGGGTCGTAATGAAAAACTGTTTTTT
.	.	TRBV9	TRBJ2-2	CASSVEAAGGELFF	TGTGCCAGCAGCGTAGAAGCGGCTGGCGGGGAGCTGTTTTTT